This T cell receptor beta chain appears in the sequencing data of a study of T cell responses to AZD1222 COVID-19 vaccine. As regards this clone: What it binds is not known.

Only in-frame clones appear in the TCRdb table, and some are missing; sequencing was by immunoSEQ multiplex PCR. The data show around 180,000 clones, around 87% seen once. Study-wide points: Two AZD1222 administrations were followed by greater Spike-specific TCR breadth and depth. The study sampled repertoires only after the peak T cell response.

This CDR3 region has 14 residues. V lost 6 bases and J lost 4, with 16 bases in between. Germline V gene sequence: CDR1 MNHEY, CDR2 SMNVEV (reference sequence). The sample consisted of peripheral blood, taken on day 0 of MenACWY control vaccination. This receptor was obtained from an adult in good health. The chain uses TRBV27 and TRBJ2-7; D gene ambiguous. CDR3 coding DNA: TGTGCCAGCAGAAGGGCCTCGGCGAGTTACGAGCAGTACTTC. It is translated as CASRRASASYEQYF.